The T cell receptor beta chain described here comes from a study of shared clonotypes between healthy human individuals. Study details: Contributing individuals were a couple of females and a few males aged 18 to 49. Findings of the study overall: Clonotypes shared by all four donors outscored non-shared clonotypes in generation probability. Around 5% of naive CD4 clonotypes were common to a few donors.

This was a deep-level run. Data came from immunoSEQ multiplex PCR; TCRdb stores just in-frame clones and leaves some out. The sample carries roughly 890,000 clones, nearly 95% recorded once. Naivety among CD8 cells was defined by CD45RO negativity and positive CCR7 selection, thereby excluding terminally differentiated effector memory CD45RA+ cells. CDR3 length: 16 residues. Germline V CDR1 and CDR2: SGHTA, FQGNSA. Trimming cost V 2 bases and J 7 bases, with 20 bases left between them. This clone has only one observation. Its antigen is currently unknown. The genes are TRBV7-2 and TRBJ1-2; D is uncertain. Sequenced material: naive CD8+ T cells sorted from blood. This clonotype was obtained from a man aged 25 to 40 in good health. The CDR3 DNA reads as TGTGCCAGCAGCTTAAATGGTGGACCGAAACACTTTGGCTACACCTTC. Its protein product is CASSLNGGPKHFGYTF.